This T cell receptor (beta chain) originates from a study of T-cell reconstitution after alpha-beta-depleted transplantation in children. Study-level points and caveats: Alpha-beta T cells present about two months after transplant were reported to originate from several hundred expanded graft clones. Newly produced T cells mostly provided counts and TCRbeta diversity after one year, as hyperexpanded clones declined.

As concerns this clonotype: The antigen is undetermined.

A library of TCRbeta sequences, prepared with unique molecular identifiers, was generated. Via MiXCR, TCRdb re-called the PCR reads, giving one row per CDR3 protein. In the table there are 200,000 to 300,000 distinct CDR3 sequences, 20% to 30% of which are singletons. The germline gives CDR1 SGHVS, CDR2 FQNEAQ. The length of the CDR3 is 17 residues. The J segment lost 6 bases and the V segment lost 2 bases, leaving 8 bases of the junction unmatched. Sequenced here: PBMCs, mostly from graft donor cells, sampled 360 days after TCRalphabeta/CD19-depleted stem cell transplant. This TCR came from a female patient under 10 years old who had a stem cell transplant for congenital amegakaryocytic thrombocytopenia, so the T cells may come from the graft donor. The chain has TRBV7-8 and TRBJ2-3, with 13 bases that match TRBD2. The CDR3 loop is CASSLPRTSGRGDTQYF. The CDR3 nucleotides are TGTGCCAGCAGCTTACCTCGGACTAGCGGGAGAGGGGATACGCAGTATTTT.